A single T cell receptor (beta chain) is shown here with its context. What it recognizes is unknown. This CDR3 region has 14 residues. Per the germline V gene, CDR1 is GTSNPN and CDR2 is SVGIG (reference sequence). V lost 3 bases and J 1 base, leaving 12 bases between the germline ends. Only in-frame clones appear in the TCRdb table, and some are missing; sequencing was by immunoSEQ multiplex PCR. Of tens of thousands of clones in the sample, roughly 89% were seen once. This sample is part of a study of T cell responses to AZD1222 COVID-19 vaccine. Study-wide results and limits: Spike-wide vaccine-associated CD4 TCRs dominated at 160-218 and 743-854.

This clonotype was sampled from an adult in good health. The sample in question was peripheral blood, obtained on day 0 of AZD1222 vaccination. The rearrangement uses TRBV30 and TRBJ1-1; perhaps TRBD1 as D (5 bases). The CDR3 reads CAWSRLTANTEAFF. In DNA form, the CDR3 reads TGTGCCTGGAGCCGACTGACAGCGAACACTGAAGCTTTCTTT.